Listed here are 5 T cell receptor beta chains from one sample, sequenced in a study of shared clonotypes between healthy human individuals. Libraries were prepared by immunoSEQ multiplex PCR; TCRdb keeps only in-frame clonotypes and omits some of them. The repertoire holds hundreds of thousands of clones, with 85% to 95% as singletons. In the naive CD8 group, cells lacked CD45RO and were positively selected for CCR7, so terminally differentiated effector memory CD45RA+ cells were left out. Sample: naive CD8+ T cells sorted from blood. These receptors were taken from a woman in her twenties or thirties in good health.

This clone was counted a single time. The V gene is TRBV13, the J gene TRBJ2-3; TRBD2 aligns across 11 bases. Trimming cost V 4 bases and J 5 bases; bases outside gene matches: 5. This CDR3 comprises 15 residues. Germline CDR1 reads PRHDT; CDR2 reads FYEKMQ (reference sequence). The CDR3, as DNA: TGTGCCAGCAGCTCCCGACTAGCGGGAAAAGATACGCAGTATTTT. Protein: CASSSRLAGKDTQYF.

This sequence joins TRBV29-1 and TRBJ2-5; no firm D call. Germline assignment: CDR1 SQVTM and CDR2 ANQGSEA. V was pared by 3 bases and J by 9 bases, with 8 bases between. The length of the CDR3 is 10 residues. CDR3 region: CSVDMDPQYF. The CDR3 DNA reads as TGCAGCGTTGATATGGATCCCCAGTACTTC.

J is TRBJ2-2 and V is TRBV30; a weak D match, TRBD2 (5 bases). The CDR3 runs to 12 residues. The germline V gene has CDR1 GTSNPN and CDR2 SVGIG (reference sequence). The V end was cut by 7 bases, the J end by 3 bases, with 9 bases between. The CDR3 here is CASSGYTGELFF. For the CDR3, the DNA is TGTGCCTCCAGCGGATACACCGGGGAGCTGTTTTTT.

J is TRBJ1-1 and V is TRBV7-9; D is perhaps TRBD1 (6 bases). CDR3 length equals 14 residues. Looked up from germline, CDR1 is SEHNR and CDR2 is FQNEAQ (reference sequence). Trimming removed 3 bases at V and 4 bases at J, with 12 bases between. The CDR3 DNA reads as TGTGCCAGCAGCTTGATTAGGGGGATCACTGAAGCTTTCTTT. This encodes CASSLIRGITEAFF. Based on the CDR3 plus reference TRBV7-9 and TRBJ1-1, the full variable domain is DTGVSQNPRHKITKRGQNVTFRCDPISEHNRLYWYRQTLGQGPEFLTYFQNEAQLEKSRLLSDRFSAERPKGSFSTLEIQRTEQGDSAMYLCASSLIRGITEAFFGQGTRLTVV.

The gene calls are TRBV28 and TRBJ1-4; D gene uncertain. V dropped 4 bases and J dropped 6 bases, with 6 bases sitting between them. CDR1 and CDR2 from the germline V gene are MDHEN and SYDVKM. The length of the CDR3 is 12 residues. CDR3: CASSSYDEKLFF. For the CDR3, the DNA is TGTGCCAGCAGTTCTTACGATGAAAAACTGTTTTTT.